The rows below give T cell receptor beta chains drawn from one sample of a study of cytomegalovirus exposure and HLA in healthy donors. Clones were read by immunoSEQ multiplex PCR, and TCRdb kept only the in-frame ones, dropping some. The sample lists about 140,000 clones, 80% occurring once. The specimen was PBMCs. The receptors shown here come from a man aged 50 or older in good health and CMV-seronegative. The CDR3 runs from the conserved cysteine through the conserved F or W. The D gene is left open where the match is weak. Not all rows give a size; the values are once, few, many and, for expanded clones, a class.

>NA|few|TRBV6-1|TRBJ1-1
CASSGRAGGTEAFF
TGTGCCAGCAGTGGCAGGGCGGGGGGGACTGAAGCTTTCTTT
>NA|NA|TRBV28|TRBJ1-1
CASSPLDMTNTEAFF
TGTGCCAGCAGTCCCCTCGACATGACGAACACTGAAGCTTTCTTT
>TRBD1|once|TRBV5-6|TRBJ2-2
CASSLAGQANTGELFF
TGTGCCAGCAGCTTGGCCGGACAGGCGAACACCGGGGAGCTGTTTTTT
>TRBD1|NA|TRBV7-8|TRBJ1-5
CASSHGQGYQPQHF
TGTGCCAGCAGCCACGGACAGGGCTATCAGCCCCAGCATTTT
>TRBD1|NA|TRBV5-4|TRBJ2-5
CASSSGQGAIETQYF
TGTGCCAGCAGCTCAGGACAGGGGGCTATAGAGACCCAGTACTTC
>TRBD1|NA|TRBV6-5|TRBJ1-1
CASRKGQGNTEAFF
TGTGCCAGCAGGAAGGGACAGGGAAACACTGAAGCTTTCTTT
>TRBD1|NA|TRBV6-5|TRBJ2-5
CASSYLGTVGTQYF
TGTGCCAGCAGTTACCTGGGGACAGTTGGGACCCAGTACTTC
>NA|NA|TRBV19|TRBJ1-1
CASYRWGLGTEAFF
TGTGCCAGTTACCGGTGGGGGCTTGGCACTGAAGCTTTCTTT
>NA|NA|TRBV28|TRBJ2-2
CASRRGQTKNTGELFF
TGTGCCAGCAGGCGAGGACAGACTAAGAACACCGGGGAGCTGTTTTTT
>TRBD2|NA|TRBV2|TRBJ2-7
CASRSSGSLHEQYF
TGTGCCAGCAGGTCTAGCGGGAGTCTACACGAGCAGTACTTC
>TRBD2|NA|TRBV7-9|TRBJ2-7
CASSLDIAGDSYEQYF
TGTGCCAGCAGCTTAGACATAGCGGGAGACTCCTACGAGCAGTACTTC
>TRBD2|NA|TRBV29-1|TRBJ2-5
CSDRVGREETQYF
TGCAGCGACCGGGTCGGGAGGGAGGAGACCCAGTACTTC
>TRBD1|NA|TRBV4-1|TRBJ2-7
CASSQITGALSYEQYF
TGCGCCAGCAGCCAAATAACAGGGGCCCTATCCTACGAGCAGTACTTC
>TRBD1|NA|TRBV28|TRBJ1-2
CASRRDRGNYGYTF
TGTGCCAGCAGAAGGGACAGGGGTAACTATGGCTACACCTTC
>TRBD1|NA|TRBV19|TRBJ1-1
CASTVTRTGSNTEAFF
TGTGCCAGTACCGTCACTCGGACAGGGAGTAACACTGAAGCTTTCTTT
>TRBD2|NA|TRBV5-4|TRBJ2-3
CASSSESVLAGDGTQYF
TGTGCCAGCAGCTCCGAGTCGGTCCTAGCGGGGGACGGTACGCAGTATTTT
>TRBD2|NA|TRBV5-1|TRBJ2-5
CASSPPGTTTGETQYF
TGCGCCAGCAGTCCCCCCGGGACTACAACTGGAGAGACCCAGTACTTC
>NA|NA|TRBV9|TRBJ2-7
CASSLGAKTSSYEQYF
TGTGCCAGCAGCTTAGGGGCGAAAACGAGCTCCTACGAGCAGTACTTC
>TRBD2|NA|TRBV27|TRBJ2-1
CASSSRDGTRTVEQFF
TGTGCCAGCAGTTCCCGAGACGGGACTAGGACGGTTGAGCAGTTCTTC
>TRBD1|once|TRBV6-6|TRBJ2-7
CASRTRQGQGEQYF
TGTGCCAGCAGGACAAGACAGGGTCAAGGCGAGCAGTACTTC
>NA|NA|TRBV5-1|TRBJ2-7
CASSLAPGSSYEQYF
TGCGCCAGCAGCTTGGCTCCGGGTTCCTCCTACGAGCAGTACTTC
>NA|NA|TRBV6-5|TRBJ2-6
CAGGAGANVLTF
TGTGCCGGTGGAGCTGGGGCCAACGTCCTGACTTTC
>NA|once|TRBV5-1|TRBJ1-1
CASSPGGVTNTEAFF
TGCGCCAGCAGCCCTGGAGGTGTTACGAACACTGAAGCTTTCTTT
>TRBD1|NA|TRBV7-2|TRBJ1-1
CASSRDRWALDTEAFF
TGTGCCAGCAGCCGGGACAGGTGGGCGCTAGACACTGAAGCTTTCTTT
>TRBD1|NA|TRBV2|TRBJ2-7
CASSEDRASLYEQYF
TGTGCCAGCAGTGAGGACAGGGCTTCTCTCTACGAGCAGTACTTC
>TRBD1|NA|TRBV27|TRBJ1-5
CASSLFGTGASNSNQPQHF
TGTGCCAGCAGTCTATTCGGGACAGGGGCCTCAAATAGCAATCAGCCCCAGCATTTT
>NA|many|TRBV6-1|TRBJ1-1
CASSPRGREAFF
TGTGCCAGCAGTCCGCGAGGGAGAGAAGCTTTCTTT
>TRBD1|NA|TRBV5-6|TRBJ1-1
CASSLTGEVGLRTEAFF
TGTGCCAGCAGCTTGACAGGGGAAGTTGGTTTACGGACTGAAGCTTTCTTT
>NA|NA|TRBV7-8|TRBJ1-6
CASSLARGVDSPLHF
TGTGCCAGCAGCTTAGCGCGGGGAGTTGATTCACCCCTCCACTTT
>TRBD2|NA|TRBV7-7|TRBJ2-3
CASSLGGFSTDTQYF
TGTGCTAGCAGCCTGGGGGGGTTCAGCACAGATACGCAGTATTTT
>TRBD2|NA|TRBV9|TRBJ2-5
CASSVGTSGIQETQYF
TGTGCCAGCAGCGTGGGAACTAGCGGGATCCAAGAGACCCAGTACTTC
>NA|NA|TRBV5-1|TRBJ1-2
CASSLGRTEDGYTF
TGCGCCAGCAGCTTGGGGCGGACAGAGGATGGCTACACCTTC
>NA|few|TRBV6-1|TRBJ2-7
CASSLYGPYEQYF
TGTGCCAGCAGTCTCTATGGGCCCTACGAGCAGTACTTC
>NA|NA|TRBV7-9|TRBJ2-3
CASSSLDTQYF
TGTGCCAGCAGCTCCTTAGATACGCAGTATTTT
>NA|NA|TRBV4-1|TRBJ2-5
CASSQAISGGQYF
TGCGCCAGCAGCCAAGCGATCTCGGGTGGGCAGTACTTC
>TRBD1|once|TRBV5-1|TRBJ2-1
CASSPSGTGVMMNEQFF
TGCGCCAGCAGCCCCTCCGGGACAGGGGTAATGATGAATGAGCAGTTCTTC
>TRBD1|NA|TRBV5-1|TRBJ2-7
CASSLAGTGSHYEQYF
TGCGCCAGCAGCTTGGCCGGGACAGGGTCCCATTACGAGCAGTACTTC
>TRBD2|NA|TRBV9|TRBJ2-1
CASSARLAGDRNEQFF
TGTGCCAGCAGCGCCCGACTAGCGGGAGATCGGAATGAGCAGTTCTTC
>TRBD1|NA|TRBV4-1|TRBJ1-1
CASRGDRDTEAFF
TGCGCCAGCAGGGGTGACAGGGACACTGAAGCTTTCTTT
>TRBD1|NA|TRBV11-2|TRBJ2-5
CASSSGTGYQETQYF
TGTGCCAGCAGCTCCGGGACAGGCTATCAAGAGACCCAGTACTTC
>TRBD2|once|TRBV5-1|TRBJ2-1
CASSPGGLNEQFF
TGCGCCAGCTCCCCGGGGGGGCTCAATGAGCAGTTCTTC
>NA|few|TRBV9|TRBJ1-4
CASSGYRAGATNEKLFF
TGTGCCAGCAGCGGATACAGGGCTGGAGCAACTAATGAAAAACTGTTTTTT
>TRBD1|NA|TRBV11-1|TRBJ2-3
CASSFGTGREDTQYF
TGTGCCAGCAGCTTTGGGACAGGGAGGGAAGATACGCAGTATTTT
>TRBD2|NA|TRBV30|TRBJ2-5
CAWTPGGRLETQYF
TGTGCCTGGACTCCGGGAGGGCGGTTGGAGACCCAGTACTTC
>NA|NA|TRBV5-1|TRBJ2-5
CASSPRGILQETQYF
TGCGCCAGCAGCCCACGCGGGATTCTACAAGAGACCCAGTACTTC
>NA|NA|TRBV28|TRBJ2-7
CASRETRGRSYEQYF
TGTGCCAGCAGAGAGACACGGGGTCGGTCCTACGAGCAGTACTTC
>TRBD2|NA|TRBV9|TRBJ2-5
CASSAGTSGSFETQYF
TGTGCCAGCAGCGCCGGGACTAGCGGGAGTTTTGAGACCCAGTACTTC
>NA|NA|TRBV7-6|TRBJ2-5
CASSPLIEEETQYF
TGTGCCAGCAGCCCACTTATAGAGGAAGAGACCCAGTACTTC
>NA|NA|TRBV2|TRBJ2-3
CASSLGYSDTQYF
TGTGCCAGCTCACTAGGGTATTCAGATACGCAGTATTTT
>NA|NA|TRBV27|TRBJ2-7
CASSFTDRGEQYF
TGTGCCAGCAGTTTCACCGACCGAGGGGAGCAGTACTTC
>NA|few|TRBV6-5|TRBJ1-2
CASRGSRVNGYTF
TGTGCCAGCAGGGGCTCCAGAGTGAATGGCTACACCTTC